This TCR beta chain was recovered during a study of blood T cell repertoires in COVID-19. V dropped 2 bases and J dropped 0; count of bases not matched to a gene: 4. This CDR3 is built from 17 residues. Germline CDR1 SNHLY, CDR2 FYNNEI. The table came from immunoSEQ multiplex PCR; TCRdb's copy has only in-frame clones and leaves some out. The table includes over 50,000 clones, roughly 80% detected once. Material for sequencing was peripheral blood. This chain connects TRBV2 to TRBJ2-3; 11 bases line up with TRBD2. This receptor was taken from a man aged 50 to 60 with acute or convalescent COVID-19. The CDR3 region is CASSEQTSGASTDTQYF. Written as DNA, the CDR3 is TGTGCCAGCAGTGAACAGACTAGCGGGGCTAGCACAGATACGCAGTATTTT. The whole variable domain, remainder taken from reference TRBV2 and TRBJ2-3, is EPEVTQTPSHQVTQMGQEVILRCVPISNHLYFYWYRQILGQKVEFLVSFYNNEISEKSEIFDDQFSVERPDGSNFTLKIRSTKLEDSAMYFCASSEQTSGASTDTQYFGPGTRLTVL.